The 14 T cell receptor beta chains presented below share a single source sample, sequenced in a study of regulatory T cells in long-lasting Graves disease. Time point noted: persistent/refractory GD, antithyroid drugs over 5 years with positive TRAb. With RNA extracted from PBMCs as input, the TCR library was made. Researchers made TCR beta libraries by using iRepertoire HTBI primers and running Arm-PCR on CDR3 regions. One entry per CDR3 protein results from TCRdb running MiXCR on the multiplex PCR reads. The sample lists more than 650,000 distinct CDR3 sequences, about 30% occurring once. The starting material was peripheral blood mononuclear cells (PBMCs), obtained when the disease was refractory, from a patient treated with antithyroid drugs. The origin of the receptors is a female donor with Graves disease.

The V gene is TRBV4-2, the J gene TRBJ1-2; 8 bases are shared with TRBD1. The CDR3 is 16 residues long. CDR1 is LGHNA and CDR2 is YNFKEQ in the germline V gene. V trimming: 0 bases; J trimming: 8 bases; junction bases outside the gene matches: 11. In DNA, the CDR3 is TGTGCCAGCAGCCAAGACTCTGGACAGGGAGTTTACGGCTACACCTTC. This gives the protein CASSQDSGQGVYGYTF.

This clonotype was seen only a few times. The rearrangement uses TRBV7-2 and TRBJ1-1, with D perhaps TRBD1 (6 bases). V was shortened by 3 bases and J by 5 bases, with 13 bases between the two germline ends. This CDR3 comprises 14 residues. Germline CDR1 is SGHTA and CDR2 is FQGNSA. CDR3 sequence: CASSLLGAETEAFF. The CDR3 DNA sequence: TGTGCCAGCAGCTTGCTGGGGGCTGAGACTGAAGCTTTCTTT.

This clonotype was picked up a small number of times. The gene calls are TRBV5-1 and TRBJ2-2, with 12 bases identical to TRBD2. The ends lost 4 bases at V and 9 bases at J; junction bases unmatched: 13. CDR3 size: 17 residues. Germline CDR1 is SGHRS and CDR2 is YFSETQ. The CDR3 nucleotides read TGCGCCAGCAGCATTCGACTAGCGGGAGAAGGGCGACGGGAGCTGTTTTTT. Translated, it gives CASSIRLAGEGRRELFF.

This clonotype was found a few times. V is TRBV5-1 and J is TRBJ2-7; TRBD1 matches 7 bases. The ends lost 4 bases at V and 2 bases at J; junction bases unmatched: 12. This CDR3 contains 16 residues. CDR1 and CDR2 (germline): SGHRS, YFSETQ. The DNA for the CDR3 is TGCGCCAGCAGCCCCCTTCGACAGGGCGAGGCCTACGAGCAGTACTTC. This encodes CASSPLRQGEAYEQYF.

This rearrangement joins TRBV14 to TRBJ2-5; 10 bases fit TRBD1. Germline-derived CDR1 and CDR2 are SGHDN and FVKESK. The ends lost 3 bases at V and 3 bases at J; junction bases unmatched: 4. CDR3 size: 15 residues. The DNA of the CDR3 is TGTGCCAGCAGCCATCGGGACAGGGGTAAAGAGACCCAGTACTTC. Its protein is CASSHRDRGKETQYF.

The chain is built from TRBV5-6 and TRBJ1-1; no clear D gene. Trimming pared 7 bases from V and 1 base from J, leaving 8 bases between. Germline CDR1 is SGHDT and CDR2 is YYEEEE. The CDR3 length is 12 residues. CDR3 in DNA: TGTGCCAGCGCCCCCGGGAACACTGAAGCTTTCTTT. The encoded protein is CASAPGNTEAFF.

This sequence joins TRBV7-9 and TRBJ1-2; 7 bases fit TRBD1. The CDR3 is made up of 15 amino acids. CDR1 is SEHNR, CDR2 FQNEAQ, per germline (reference sequence). V shed 0 bases and J 5 bases; nucleotides not matched to a gene: 6. The CDR3, as DNA: TGTGCCAGCAGCTTAGCGCGGGGACAGCTTTATGGCTACACCTTC. Residues: CASSLARGQLYGYTF.

As regards this clonotype: This sequence may be a read error, since a much larger clone differs from it by one base. This sequence joins TRBV7-3 and TRBJ2-5, with D unresolved. Trimming pared 4 bases from V and 3 bases from J, leaving 6 bases between. This CDR3 contains 12 residues. CDR1 and CDR2 (germline): SGHTA, FQGTGA. Here the CDR3 reads CASSSSEETQYF. DNA for the CDR3: TGTGCCAGCAGCTCATCAGAAGAGACCCAGTACTTC.

As concerns this clonotype: The junction and the germline gene differ at one end; a read error may be behind it. CDR3 sequence (DNA): TGTGCCAGCAGCTTAGAGTCTCGCAGGGGAGGCTATGGCTACACCTTC. It encodes CASSLESRRGGYGYTF. The chain is built from TRBV5-1 and TRBJ1-2, with D possibly being TRBD1 (6 bases). The CDR3 covers 16 residues. Germline V gives CDR1 SGHRS, CDR2 YFSETQ.

A word on this clonotype: A read error may account for a junction end that differs from germline. V is TRBV12-3 or TRBV12-4 and J is TRBJ2-5; the match to TRBD2 covers 12 bases. The CDR3 sequence is 16 residues long. CDR3 bases: TGTGCCAGCCGTTTGGGGACTAGCGGGTTCTCAAGGACCCAGTACTTC. Protein: CASRLGTSGFSRTQYF.

This clonotype turned up a few times. The chain couples TRBV6-1 to TRBJ2-2, with TRBD1 matching over 7 bases. Germline V lookup: CDR1 MNHNS, CDR2 SASEGT. The CDR3 has 17 residues. The V gene end was trimmed by 3 bases and the J gene end by 1 base; junction bases not matched to a gene: 8. CDR3 protein: CASSDWYRTGNTGELFF. CDR3 in DNA: TGTGCCAGCAGTGATTGGTATCGGACAGGGAACACCGGGGAGCTGTTTTTT.

This clonotype was seen only a few times. The J gene is TRBJ1-2, the V gene TRBV6-5; D is possibly TRBD1 (5 bases). V was cut by 0 bases and J by 8 bases, with 13 bases left in between. From germline, CDR1 is MNHEY and CDR2 SVGAGI. CDR3 length: 14 residues. CDR3 DNA: TGTGCCAGCAGTTACTCGGGCCAGGGCCAGGGCTACACCTTC. Encoded protein: CASSYSGQGQGYTF.

This clonotype has more than one count but fewer than ten. The chain combines TRBV20-1 with TRBJ1-2; unclear D gene. The V end was cut by 2 bases, the J end by 6 bases, with 10 bases between. Germline CDR1 and CDR2: DFQATT and SNEGSKA (reference sequence). CDR3 length: 12 amino acids. The CDR3 coding sequence is TGCAGTGCTAGAATAGGAGTTAATGGCTACACCTTC. It is translated as CSARIGVNGYTF.

In regard to this clonotype: This may be a read error: a much more frequent sequence differs by one nucleotide. CDR3 loop: CASSTQGGEAQYF. CDR3 coding DNA: TGTGCCAGCAGCACCCAGGGAGGGGAGGCCCAGTACTTC. This chain joins TRBV28 and TRBJ2-5; 7 bases are shared with TRBD2. Germline V gene sequence: CDR1 MDHEN, CDR2 SYDVKM. Trimming at V came to 6 bases and at J to 9 bases, leaving 10 bases not matched to a gene. This CDR3 region has 13 residues.